A selection of T cell receptor beta chains follows, all from one sample in a study of blood T cell repertoires in COVID-19. This table comes from immunoSEQ multiplex PCR, and its TCRdb copy is limited to in-frame clones, with some not included. The repertoire holds some 250,000 clones, with under 85% as singletons. Sequenced material: peripheral blood. These TCRs come from a man under 40 who had recovered from COVID-19. The CDR3 runs from the conserved cysteine through the conserved F or W. D genes are given only for firm matches. Size tells how often a clone was seen (once, few, many) or the class of an expanded clone, and some rows leave it out.

j_gene | abundance | v_gene | d_gene | CDR3nt | CDR3aa
TRBJ1-6 | NA | TRBV9 | TRBD1 | TGTGCCAGCAGCGTAGGGGGGACAGGGGGAAGCTCCTATAATTCACCCCTCCACTTT | CASSVGGTGGSSYNSPLHF
TRBJ1-4 | NA | TRBV9 | NA | TGTGCCAGCAGCGTCGGGGGGTCTGATGAAAAACTGTTTTTT | CASSVGGSDEKLFF
TRBJ1-4 | once | TRBV6-1 | NA | TGTGCCAGCAGTGAATACAGGGAAACTAATGAAAAACTGTTTTTT | CASSEYRETNEKLFF
TRBJ2-1 | NA | TRBV6-5 | TRBD2 | TGTGCCAGCATTCGGACTAGCGGGGGGAACAATGAGCAGTTCTTC | CASIRTSGGNNEQFF
TRBJ2-2 | NA | TRBV9 | NA | TGTGCCAGCAGCGTCTACGCGGATCCAGGGGATTGGACCGGGGAGCTGTTTTTT | CASSVYADPGDWTGELFF
TRBJ1-1 | once | TRBV19 | NA | TGTGCCAGTAGTAAGGGGGACACTGAAGCTTTCTTT | CASSKGDTEAFF
TRBJ1-1 | NA | TRBV28 | NA | TGTGCCAGCAGTTTGCCTCAAAGGGAGGCTTTCTTT | CASSLPQREAFF
TRBJ2-1 | NA | TRBV11-1 | NA | TGTGCCAGCAGCTTCGGGGTTGGATACAATGAGCAGTTCTTC | CASSFGVGYNEQFF
TRBJ2-3 | NA | TRBV29-1 | TRBD1 | TGCAGCGTTACAAACCCTTTGGACAGGTTTAGCACAGATACGCAGTATTTT | CSVTNPLDRFSTDTQYF
TRBJ1-2 | NA | TRBV13 | NA | TGTGCCAGCAGCGCGGGAAACTATGGCTACACCTTC | CASSAGNYGYTF
TRBJ1-1 | once | TRBV5-1 | NA | TGCGCCAGCAGCTTGGGGCCGGAGGGGTTCACTGAAGCTTTCTTT | CASSLGPEGFTEAFF
TRBJ1-1 | NA | TRBV23-1 | TRBD1 | TGCGCCAGCAGTCAATTGCGGTGCGGTCAAGCCCCCGACAGGGCCACTGAAGCTTTCTTT | CASSQLRCGQAPDRATEAFF
TRBJ1-2 | NA | TRBV6-1 | TRBD1 | TGTGCCAGCAGTGAAGCGGGACAGGGGATGGGTGGCTACACCTTC | CASSEAGQGMGGYTF
TRBJ2-2 | NA | TRBV7-6 | NA | TGTGCCAGCAGCCTCAGCGGTACGGCAAACACCGGGGAGCTGTTTTTT | CASSLSGTANTGELFF
TRBJ2-5 | NA | TRBV5-1 | TRBD2 | TGCGCCAGCAGCTCCCTCGGAGCTAGCGGGGGGTCCCGAGAGACCCAGTACTTC | CASSSLGASGGSRETQYF
TRBJ2-3 | NA | TRBV4-1 | NA | TGCGCCAGCACCCGGGGGCCGGCGGGGCCAGGGGGAGATACGCAGTATTTT | CASTRGPAGPGGDTQYF
TRBJ2-1 | NA | TRBV7-3 | NA | TGTGCCAGCAGCTCTGGCTCTTGGAATGAGCAGTTCTTC | CASSSGSWNEQFF
TRBJ1-2 | NA | TRBV12-5 | NA | TGTGCTAGTGGCCCGGACTCATGGAACTATGGCTACACCTTC | CASGPDSWNYGYTF